The 4 T cell receptor beta chains below all came from one sample that was sequenced in a study of graft-versus-host responses after intestinal transplantation. Here immunoSEQ multiplex PCR was the method, and the copy in TCRdb shows in-frame clones only, minus some. Of some 70,000 clones in the sample, around nine tenths were seen once. The sample here was bone marrow, taken 734 days after intestinal transplantation. These TCRs come from a human patient who received an intestinal transplant, so some T cells may come from the graft donor.

The rearrangement links TRBV9 to TRBJ2-7; a weak D match, TRBD2 (5 bases). The CDR3 has 14 residues. CDR1 is SGDLS, CDR2 YYNGEE, per germline. V was cut by 0 bases and J by 4 bases, with 11 bases left in between. CDR3 protein: CASSVESGSYEQYF. For the CDR3, the DNA is TGTGCCAGCAGCGTAGAAAGCGGTAGTTACGAGCAGTACTTC.

CDR3 DNA sequence: TGCGCCAGCAGCGAACTCGGGCCCTACGGAACCCAGTACTTC. The encoded protein is CASSELGPYGTQYF. The V and J genes are TRBV4-1 and TRBJ2-5, with D unresolved. CDR3 length: 14 amino acids. Germline loops: CDR1 MGHRA, CDR2 YSYEKL. V lost 5 bases and J lost 8, with 18 bases in between.

V gene TRBV4-2 combines with J gene TRBJ2-5; D might be TRBD2 (6 bases). This CDR3 has 13 amino acids. V was trimmed by 4 bases and J by 5 bases, leaving 11 bases between them. Germline lookup yields CDR1 LGHNA and CDR2 YNFKEQ. CDR3 loop: CASSPTSLETQYF. The CDR3 bases are TGTGCCAGCAGCCCGACTAGTCTCGAGACCCAGTACTTC.

The rearrangement uses TRBV7-9 and TRBJ1-2; no firm D call. V dropped 4 bases and J dropped 0 bases, with 6 bases sitting between them. This CDR3 spans 13 amino acids. Germline CDR1 reads SEHNR; CDR2 reads FQNEAQ (reference sequence). For the CDR3, the DNA is TGTGCCAGCAGCTCGGACTCTAACTATGGCTACACCTTC. Protein sequence: CASSSDSNYGYTF.